This TCR beta chain is from a study of cytomegalovirus exposure and HLA in healthy donors. Study conclusions and caveats: Most TCR sequences showed up rarely, but some public TCRs showed up in many donors.

Clones were read by immunoSEQ multiplex PCR, and TCRdb kept only the in-frame ones, dropping some. The table includes about 180,000 clones, about 85% detected once. In germline, CDR1 is SGHDN, CDR2 FVKESK. Trimming removed 1 base from V and 5 bases from J, with 2 bases in between. The length of the CDR3 is 12 residues. With regard to this clone: Its specificity is unknown.

This receptor was obtained from a young man in good health and CMV-seropositive. The chain links TRBV14 to TRBJ2-2; D call uncertain. Material: PBMCs. In DNA form, the CDR3 reads TGTGCCAGCAGCCAAGTAACCGGGGAGCTGTTTTTT. Its translation: CASSQVTGELFF.